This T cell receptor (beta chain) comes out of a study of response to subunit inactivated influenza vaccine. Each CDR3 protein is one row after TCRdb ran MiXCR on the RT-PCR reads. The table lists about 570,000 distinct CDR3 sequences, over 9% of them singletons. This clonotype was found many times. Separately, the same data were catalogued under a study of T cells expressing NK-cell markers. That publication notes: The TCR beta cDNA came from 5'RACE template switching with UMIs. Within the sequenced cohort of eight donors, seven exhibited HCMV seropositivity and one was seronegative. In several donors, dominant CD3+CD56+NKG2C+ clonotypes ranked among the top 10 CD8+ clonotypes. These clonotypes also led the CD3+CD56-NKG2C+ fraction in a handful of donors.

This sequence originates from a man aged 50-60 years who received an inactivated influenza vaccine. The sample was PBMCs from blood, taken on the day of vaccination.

The DNA of the CDR3 is TGTGCCAGCTCACCGGGACAGGGGGTATCCGGGGAGCTGTTTTTT. Translating gives CASSPGQGVSGELFF. This chain connects TRBV18 to TRBJ2-2; 11 bases agree with TRBD1. The CDR3 is 15 amino acids. V shed 3 bases and J 6 bases; nucleotides not matched to a gene: 3. Germline V CDR1 and CDR2: KGHSH, LQKENI.